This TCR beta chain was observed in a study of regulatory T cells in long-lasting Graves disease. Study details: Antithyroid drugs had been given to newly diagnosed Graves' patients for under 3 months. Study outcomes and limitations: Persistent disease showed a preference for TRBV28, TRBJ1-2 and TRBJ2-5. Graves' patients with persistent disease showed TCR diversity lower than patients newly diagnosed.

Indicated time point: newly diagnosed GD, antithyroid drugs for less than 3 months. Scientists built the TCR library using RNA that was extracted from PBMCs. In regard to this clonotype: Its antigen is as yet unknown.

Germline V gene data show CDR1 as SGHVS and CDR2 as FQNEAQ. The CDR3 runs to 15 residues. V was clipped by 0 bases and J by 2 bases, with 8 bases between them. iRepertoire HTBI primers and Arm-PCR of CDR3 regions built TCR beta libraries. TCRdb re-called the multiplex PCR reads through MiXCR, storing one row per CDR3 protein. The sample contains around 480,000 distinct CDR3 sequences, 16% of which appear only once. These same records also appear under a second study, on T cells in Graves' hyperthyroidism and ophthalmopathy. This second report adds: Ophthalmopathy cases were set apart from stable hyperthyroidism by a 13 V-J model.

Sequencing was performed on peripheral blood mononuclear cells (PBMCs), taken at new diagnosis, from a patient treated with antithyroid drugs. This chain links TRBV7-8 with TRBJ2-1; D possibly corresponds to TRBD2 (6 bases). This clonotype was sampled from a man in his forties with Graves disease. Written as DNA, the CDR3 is TGTGCCAGCAGCTTAGCCCGACTAGCCTACAATGAGCAGTTCTTC. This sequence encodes CASSLARLAYNEQFF.